This TCR beta chain is from a study of T cells in Graves' hyperthyroidism and ophthalmopathy. TCR beta CDR3 regions were amplified from RNA. TCR CDR3 underwent first-round RT-PCR with the HTBI primer set. Using its own MiXCR run on the multiplex PCR reads, TCRdb lists one record per CDR3 protein. The sample carries about 210,000 distinct CDR3 sequences, 17% recorded once. In this sample, this clonotype turned up a few times. What it binds is unknown. The length of the CDR3 is 14 residues. Per germline, CDR1 MNHNS and CDR2 SASEGT. V was trimmed by 6 bases and J by 6 bases, leaving 17 bases between them. General study points: Ophthalmopathy, as predicted by the model, came a median roughly 6.5 months after the prediction.

Patients between 18 and 65 years old had hyperthyroidism, newly diagnosed and lasting under 2 months. Those patients with uncontrolled infection, other autoimmune disease, pregnancy or lactation were excluded. Sequences were obtained from blood. The V call is TRBV6-1, the J call TRBJ2-5; D might be TRBD2 (6 bases). This sequence was found in a man aged 50 to 59 with Graves' hyperthyroidism. CDR3 DNA: TGTGCCAGCAGCCCCCCCGGGAGTTGGCAGACCCAGTACTTC. This sequence encodes CASSPPGSWQTQYF.